This TCR beta chain is drawn from a study of blood T cell repertoires in COVID-19. TCRdb keeps only in-frame clones here, not all; method: immunoSEQ multiplex PCR. The sample lists almost 400,000 clones; around 87% were seen once. The trim removed 6 bases at V and 2 bases at J, leaving 3 bases unmatched. CDR3 length: 14 residues. CDR1 and CDR2 (germline): MNHNY, SVGAGI (reference sequence). The study drew participants aged roughly 18 to 95 years from 20 to 30 US areas. This TCR was sampled from a woman aged 30 to 39 with acute COVID-19. The V call is TRBV6-6, the J call TRBJ1-3; TRBD1 matches at 8 bases. The sample consisted of PBMCs or T cells enriched from blood (not recorded which). The CDR3 nucleotides are TGTGCCAGCAGCCAGGGGGCCGCTGGAAACACCATATATTTT. The encoded protein is CASSQGAAGNTIYF.